This is a list of T cell receptor beta chains from one sample in a study of molecular identifiers for immune sequencing clone quantification. TCRdb redid the calling of the PCR reads with MiXCR, one entry per CDR3 protein. The data hold approximately 550,000 distinct CDR3 sequences, with roughly 25% observed a single time. The specimen sequenced was naive CD8+ T cells from blood, with Jurkat cell RNA spiked in. Receptors originate from a human donor in good health. Some libraries in this study had Jurkat cell RNA spiked in. CDR3s include the opening cysteine and the closing phenylalanine or tryptophan. Fields, in order: clone size, D gene, J gene, V gene, CDR3 protein, CDR3 DNA. The D gene is left open where the match is weak. Clone size is not always given. Where it is, it says once, few, many or a class for expanded clones.

>few|.|TRBJ1-2|TRBV28
CASSNPAVDTNGYTF
TGTGCCAGCAGTAACCCGGCCGTTGACACCAATGGCTACACCTTC
>.|.|TRBJ1-4|TRBV30
CAWSLGDYATNEKLFF
TGTGCCTGGAGTCTCGGGGATTATGCAACTAATGAAAAACTGTTTTTT
>many|.|TRBJ2-7|TRBV6-2/TRBV6-3
CASSFDAGYYEQYF
TGTGCCAGCAGTTTCGACGCGGGGTACTACGAGCAGTACTTC
>few|TRBD2|TRBJ2-2|TRBV7-9
CASSFLAGGNTGELFF
TGTGCCAGCAGCTTTCTAGCGGGGGGGAACACCGGGGAGCTGTTTTTT
>.|.|TRBJ2-3|TRBV20-1
CSAPTGSVGDTQYF
TGCAGTGCTCCCACAGGGTCCGTGGGAGATACGCAGTATTTT
>few|.|TRBJ2-1|TRBV19
CASRGTDPIAGPHVF
TGTGCCAGTAGGGGGACAGACCCGATAGCGGGACCACATGTTTTC
>few|TRBD2|TRBJ2-7|TRBV20-1
CSARRTSGPSFSHEQYF
TGCAGTGCCAGAAGGACTAGCGGACCGAGCTTTTCCCACGAGCAGTACTTC
>.|.|TRBJ2-5|TRBV14
CASSQDREDTETQYF
TGTGCCAGCAGCCAAGATCGCGAGGATACGGAGACCCAGTACTTC
>many|TRBD2|TRBJ2-5|TRBV9
CASSVAGETQYF
TGTGCCAGTAGCGTAGCGGGTGAGACCCAGTACTTC
>few|.|TRBJ2-3|TRBV12-3/TRBV12-4
CASSSEQHTQYF
TGTGCCAGCAGTTCAGAACAGCATACGCAGTATTTT
>many|.|TRBJ1-1|TRBV5-6
CASSLEPTKNTEAFF
TGTGCCAGCAGCTTGGAGCCGACAAAAAACACTGAAGCTTTCTTT
>few|.|TRBJ1-1|TRBV5-1
CASRWTVNTEAFF
TGCGCCAGCAGGTGGACCGTGAACACTGAAGCTTTCTTT
>.|.|TRBJ2-1|TRBV24-1
CATSTGQSSYDEQFF
TGTGCCACCAGTACCGGACAGAGCTCCTACGATGAGCAGTTCTTC
>.|TRBD1|TRBJ2-7|TRBV4-3
CASSQDRSGQGYEQYF
TGCGCCAGCAGCCAAGATCGTTCCGGACAGGGCTACGAGCAGTACTTC
>many|.|TRBJ2-3|TRBV29-1
CSVDIADTQYF
TGCAGCGTTGATATAGCGGATACGCAGTATTTT
>many|.|TRBJ2-7|TRBV27
CASSPGQVEQYF
TGTGCCAGCAGTCCCGGGCAGGTCGAGCAGTACTTC
>many|.|TRBJ1-1|TRBV27
CASSFGAVAFF
TGTGCCAGCAGTTTCGGGGCTGTGGCTTTCTTT
>.|TRBD2|TRBJ2-3|TRBV6-2/TRBV6-3
CASSAPGLAGREGDTQYF
TGTGCCAGCAGTGCCCCGGGACTAGCGGGGCGCGAGGGAGATACGCAGTATTTT
>few|.|TRBJ1-6|TRBV7-9
CASSVGSGRYNSPLHF
TGTGCCAGCAGCGTCGGATCGGGACGGTATAATTCACCCCTCCACTTT
>.|TRBD1|TRBJ2-7|TRBV7-9
CASSDRDRDHSYEQYF
TGTGCCAGCAGCGACCGGGACAGGGACCACTCCTACGAGCAGTACTTC
>.|TRBD2|TRBJ2-3|TRBV7-9
CASSPLGSTSGVLDTQYF
TGTGCCAGCAGCCCCCTAGGGTCGACTAGCGGGGTACTAGATACGCAGTATTTT
>many|.|TRBJ1-1|TRBV10-3
CAIKTAVNTEAFF
TGTGCCATTAAGACAGCAGTGAACACTGAAGCTTTCTTT
>many|.|TRBJ2-1|TRBV7-9
CASSLVGPDEQFF
TGTGCCAGCAGCTTAGTAGGGCCGGATGAGCAGTTCTTC
>.|TRBD1|TRBJ2-7|TRBV6-5
CASSGPGTGVSYEQYF
TGTGCCAGCAGTGGCCCCGGGACAGGGGTTTCCTACGAGCAGTACTTC
>few|.|TRBJ1-1|TRBV6-5
CASSAYRAPNTEAFF
TGTGCCAGCAGTGCATACAGGGCCCCAAACACTGAAGCTTTCTTT
>many|TRBD2|TRBJ2-3|TRBV20-1
CSAPTSGRWGTDTQYF
TGCAGTGCACCAACTAGCGGGAGATGGGGCACAGATACGCAGTATTTT
>.|TRBD2|TRBJ2-7|TRBV20-1
CSARDWSGSSYEQYF
TGCAGTGCTAGAGATTGGAGCGGGAGCTCCTACGAGCAGTACTTC
>many|TRBD2|TRBJ2-3|TRBV29-1
CSVEEGTSGRYTDTQYF
TGCAGCGTTGAAGAGGGGACTAGCGGGAGGTACACAGATACGCAGTATTTT
>.|TRBD1|TRBJ1-1|TRBV7-9
CASSLGTGGIIEAFF
TGTGCCAGCAGCTTAGGTACAGGGGGCATTATTGAAGCTTTCTTT
>few|.|TRBJ1-5|TRBV27
CASSSSVRQPQHF
TGTGCCAGCAGTAGTTCAGTTCGTCAGCCCCAGCATTTT
>many|.|TRBJ2-2|TRBV29-1
CSFRDGNTGELFF
TGCAGCTTCCGGGACGGGAACACCGGGGAGCTGTTTTTT